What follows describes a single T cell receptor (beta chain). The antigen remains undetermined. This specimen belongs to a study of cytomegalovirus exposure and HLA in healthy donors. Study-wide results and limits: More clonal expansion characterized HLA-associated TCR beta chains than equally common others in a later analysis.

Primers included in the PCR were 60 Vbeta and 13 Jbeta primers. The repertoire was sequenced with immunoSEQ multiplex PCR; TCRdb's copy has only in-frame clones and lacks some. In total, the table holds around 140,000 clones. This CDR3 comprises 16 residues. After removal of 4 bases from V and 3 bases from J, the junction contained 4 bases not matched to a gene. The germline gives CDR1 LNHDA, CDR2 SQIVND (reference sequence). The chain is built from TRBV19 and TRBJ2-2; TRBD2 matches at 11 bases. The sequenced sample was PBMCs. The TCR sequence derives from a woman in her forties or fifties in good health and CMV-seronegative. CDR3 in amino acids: CASSRLAGGYTGELFF. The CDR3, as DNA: TGTGCCAGTAGTAGGCTAGCGGGAGGATACACCGGGGAGCTGTTTTTT.